These T cell receptor beta chains were read from a single sample in a study of T cell responses to AZD1222 COVID-19 vaccine. Profiled with immunoSEQ multiplex PCR; TCRdb holds only in-frame clones, not every one. Of over 60,000 clones listed, roughly 78% are singletons. The source material was peripheral blood, sampled on day 0 of MenACWY control vaccination. All receptors derive from an adult in good health. Each CDR3 is given with its conserved first and last residue. A D gene is named only where the DNA matches it firmly. Size is stated for part of the rows, as once, few or many counts, or as a class when the clone is expanded.

>.|.|TRBJ2-2|TRBV7-6
TGTGCCAGCAGGTTATCTACCACCGGGGAGCTGTTTTTT
CASRLSTTGELFF
>.|TRBD1|TRBJ1-2|TRBV12-3/TRBV12-4
TGTGCCAGCAGCCCCGACAGGGACCATGGCTACACCTTC
CASSPDRDHGYTF
>few|.|TRBJ1-1|TRBV7-8
TGTGCCAGCAGCCCAGGACGGAGCGGGAAGAGGACTGAAGCTTTCTTT
CASSPGRSGKRTEAFF
>few|.|TRBJ1-2|TRBV28
TGTGCCAGCAGGCGCAGGGGTAACTATGGCTACACCTTC
CASRRRGNYGYTF
>.|TRBD1|TRBJ1-5|TRBV28
TGTGCCAGCAGTCACTTCCGCCGGGACAGGGTTCGGAATCAGCCCCAGCATTTT
CASSHFRRDRVRNQPQHF
>.|TRBD1|TRBJ2-6|TRBV18
TGTGCCAGCTCACGGGACAGGGGGCCGGGGGCCAACGTCCTGACTTTC
CASSRDRGPGANVLTF
>.|.|TRBJ1-1|TRBV29-1
TGCAGCGTTGACGGGTTGTTGGCTGAAGCTTTCTTT
CSVDGLLAEAFF
>.|.|TRBJ1-2|TRBV5-1
TGCGCCAGCAGCGTGGACACCGATAACTATGGCTACACCTTC
CASSVDTDNYGYTF
>.|.|TRBJ2-7|TRBV5-1
TGCGCCAGCAGCTCCAATGCGGGTCACTCCTACGAGCAGTACTTC
CASSSNAGHSYEQYF
>.|.|TRBJ1-2|TRBV7-9
TGTGCCAGCAGCCCTCTTGGCCAGACCTTAAATGGCTACACCTTC
CASSPLGQTLNGYTF
>.|.|TRBJ1-5|TRBV10-3
TGTGCCATCAGTGAGGACCCCACCTATCAGCCCCAGCATTTT
CAISEDPTYQPQHF
>.|.|TRBJ1-1|TRBV29-1
TGCAGCGTTGAACACGGGGGGATGAACACTGAAGCTTTCTTT
CSVEHGGMNTEAFF
>.|.|TRBJ2-3|TRBV5-6
TGTGCCAGCAGTCTAGACAGGATGACGCAGTATTTT
CASSLDRMTQYF
>.|.|TRBJ2-3|TRBV11-2
TGTGCCAGCCACCTCAGGTATTCCGATGATACGCAGTATTTT
CASHLRYSDDTQYF
>.|TRBD1|TRBJ2-1|TRBV5-1
TGCGCCAGCAGCTTGGACTCCGGGACAGGCTACAATGAGCAGTTCTTC
CASSLDSGTGYNEQFF
>.|TRBD1|TRBJ1-6|TRBV7-2
TGTGCCAGCAGCTTAGGCTTTACAGGGGATTCACCCCTCCACTTT
CASSLGFTGDSPLHF
>.|TRBD1|TRBJ2-1|TRBV10-1
TGCGCCAGTGGACAGGACGGTAATGAGCAGTTCTTC
CASGQDGNEQFF
>.|.|TRBJ2-7|TRBV6-2/TRBV6-3
TGTGCCAGCAGCACGCAATACCGAGAGGACGAGCAGTACTTC
CASSTQYREDEQYF
>.|.|TRBJ1-3|TRBV7-2
TGTGCCAGCAGCCTAGAGGTCTTCGGAGGAAACACCATATATTTT
CASSLEVFGGNTIYF
>.|.|TRBJ2-7|TRBV27
TGTGCCAGCAGCACCAGATTCGGGGAGCAGTACTTC
CASSTRFGEQYF
>.|TRBD1|TRBJ1-1|TRBV23-1
TGCGCCAGCAGTCCTCTAGGGACAGCGAACACTGAAGCTTTCTTT
CASSPLGTANTEAFF
>few|.|TRBJ2-1|TRBV9
TGTGCCAGCAGCGTTGGTTGGGGGCGACGCACGGGAAATGAGCAGTTCTTC
CASSVGWGRRTGNEQFF
>.|.|TRBJ2-1|TRBV7-9
TGTGCCAGCAGCCCACCCCTGGCAGGGTCCTACAATGAGCAGTTCTTC
CASSPPLAGSYNEQFF
>.|.|TRBJ2-7|TRBV27
TGTGCCAGCAGTTTATGGGGTCCCGCTTACGAGCAGTACTTC
CASSLWGPAYEQYF
>few|.|TRBJ1-2|TRBV3-1/TRBV3-2
TGTGCCAGCAGCCAAGGATTCCATGGCTACACCTTC
CASSQGFHGYTF
>.|.|TRBJ1-3|TRBV3-1/TRBV3-2
TGTGCCAGCAGCCAAGATATAGCGTGGAGGGGAAACACCATATATTTT
CASSQDIAWRGNTIYF
>.|TRBD1|TRBJ2-2|TRBV19
TGTGCCAGTAGGCAACCGGGACAGCTAAACACCGGGGAGCTGTTTTTT
CASRQPGQLNTGELFF